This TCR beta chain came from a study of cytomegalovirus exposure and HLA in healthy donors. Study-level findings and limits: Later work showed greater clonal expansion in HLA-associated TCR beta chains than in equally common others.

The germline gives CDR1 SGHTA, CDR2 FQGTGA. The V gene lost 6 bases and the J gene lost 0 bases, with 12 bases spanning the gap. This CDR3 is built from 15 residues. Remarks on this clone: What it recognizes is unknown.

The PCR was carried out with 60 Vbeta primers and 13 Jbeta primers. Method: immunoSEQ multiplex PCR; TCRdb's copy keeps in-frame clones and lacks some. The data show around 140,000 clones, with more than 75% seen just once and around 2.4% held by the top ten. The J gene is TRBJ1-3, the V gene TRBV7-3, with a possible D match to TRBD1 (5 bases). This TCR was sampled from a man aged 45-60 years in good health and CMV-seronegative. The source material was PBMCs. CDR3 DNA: TGTGCCAGCAGTCCTACAGGCTTCTCTGGAAACACCATATATTTT. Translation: CASSPTGFSGNTIYF.